A selection of T cell receptor beta chains follows, all from one sample in a study of cytotoxic CD8 clonotypes in ibrutinib-treated CLL. Here immunoSEQ multiplex PCR was the method, and the copy in TCRdb shows in-frame clones only, minus some. This sample has fewer than 400,000 clones, with under 70% found just once. The sequencing here drew on PBMCs, taken after 36 months of ibrutinib treatment. These TCRs come from a human donor with chronic lymphocytic leukemia. Each CDR3 is given with its conserved first and last residue. Each record gives: J gene, D gene, V gene, clone size, CDR3 DNA, CDR3 protein. D genes are given only for firm matches. Where a row states a size, it is once, few, many or the class of an expanded clone; other rows omit it.

>TRBJ2-2|.|TRBV29-1|.
TGCAGCGCAGAAGGCAGGGCTAGAACTGGAACCGGGGAGCTGTTTTTT
CSAEGRARTGTGELFF
>TRBJ2-3|TRBD2|TRBV10-1|.
TGCGCCAGCAGTGATTCCGGGACTAGCGGGAGTCTGAGCACAGATACGCAGTATTTT
CASSDSGTSGSLSTDTQYF
>TRBJ2-7|TRBD1|TRBV6-1|.
TGTGCCAGCAGTGAAGGGACAGGGGGCTACGAGCAGTACTTC
CASSEGTGGYEQYF
>TRBJ2-5|.|TRBV7-3|.
TGTGCCAGCAGCTTATTGGGGCAGTTTAGGGAGACCCAGTACTTC
CASSLLGQFRETQYF
>TRBJ2-1|TRBD2|TRBV5-1|.
TGCGCCAGCAGCTTGGCACCCCACGCGGGGGGGCTTTACAATGAGCAGTTCTTC
CASSLAPHAGGLYNEQFF
>TRBJ1-4|.|TRBV7-9|.
TGTGCCAGCGGCTTCGACCAGGGGATCGGAGAAAAACTGTTTTTT
CASGFDQGIGEKLFF
>TRBJ1-5|.|TRBV27|.
TGTGCCAGCAGTCCCCGCCTATCGCAGCCCCAGCATTTT
CASSPRLSQPQHF
>TRBJ2-5|.|TRBV7-2|.
TGTGCCAGCAGCCTGCACGGGGCACCTTTGGAGACCCAGTACTTC
CASSLHGAPLETQYF
>TRBJ2-7|TRBD1|TRBV4-3|once
TGCGCCAGCAGCCAGGACAGGGATCTGTCCTACGAGCAGTACTTC
CASSQDRDLSYEQYF
>TRBJ2-7|TRBD1|TRBV29-1|once
TGCAGCGTGAACAGGGGCTACGAGCAGTACTTC
CSVNRGYEQYF
>TRBJ1-2|TRBD1|TRBV7-2|.
TGTGCCAGCAGCTTAGTAGGAGGGACAGGGTATGGCTACACCTTC
CASSLVGGTGYGYTF
>TRBJ1-5|.|TRBV19|few
TGTGCCAGTAGCCTTCGTTCCGGGACGGATAATCAGCCCCAGCATTTT
CASSLRSGTDNQPQHF
>TRBJ2-6|.|TRBV2|.
TGTGCCAGCAGTGATGTAAGGGGGGCTGGGGCCAACGTCCTGACTTTC
CASSDVRGAGANVLTF
>TRBJ2-3|.|TRBV4-1|few
TGCGCCAGCAGCCGTCGACTAGGCGGCACAGATACGCAGTATTTT
CASSRRLGGTDTQYF
>TRBJ1-2|.|TRBV5-1|.
TGCGCCAGCAGGGGAGGGACGGGGTATGGCTACACCTTC
CASRGGTGYGYTF
>TRBJ1-2|.|TRBV18|.
TGTGCCAGCTCACGCGGCAGTAACTATGGCTACACCTTC
CASSRGSNYGYTF
>TRBJ1-4|.|TRBV27|once
TGTGCCAGCAGTCCGGCTTGGGGTACTAATGAAAAACTGTTTTTT
CASSPAWGTNEKLFF
>TRBJ2-7|TRBD2|TRBV28|.
TGTGCCAGCAGTACCCGCGGGAGCTCCTACGAGCAGTACTTC
CASSTRGSSYEQYF
>TRBJ1-5|.|TRBV4-1|few
TGCGCCAGCAGCCGGCCTTCGGTCGGGCAGCCCCAGCATTTT
CASSRPSVGQPQHF
>TRBJ2-5|.|TRBV10-3|.
TGTGCCATCAGTGACCCCGCCAAGTGGGAGACCCAGTACTTC
CAISDPAKWETQYF
>TRBJ2-1|.|TRBV11-3|few
TGTGCCAGCAGCACTACAGATCACAATGAGCAGTTCTTC
CASSTTDHNEQFF
>TRBJ1-1|TRBD1|TRBV18|few
TGTGCCAGCTCACCAGGGACAGGGGTCACTGAAGCTTTCTTT
CASSPGTGVTEAFF
>TRBJ2-5|TRBD1|TRBV5-5|.
TGTGCCAGCAGCAGCGGGACAGGGGAAGAGACCCAGTACTTC
CASSSGTGEETQYF
>TRBJ2-7|.|TRBV29-1|.
TGCAGCGTGGGACCCAGGTACGGGGAGCAGTACTTC
CSVGPRYGEQYF
>TRBJ1-2|TRBD1|TRBV4-2|.
TGTGCCAGCAGACCGACAGGGGCGGATTATTTTGACTATGGCTACACCTTC
CASRPTGADYFDYGYTF
>TRBJ2-1|.|TRBV2|.
TGTGCCAGCAGTGTCCCCTACAATGAGCAGTTCTTC
CASSVPYNEQFF
>TRBJ2-7|.|TRBV29-1|.
TGCAGCGTTGAATTAGGGGGGGCTCTCAACGAGCAGTACTTC
CSVELGGALNEQYF
>TRBJ1-6|.|TRBV5-6|few
TGTGCCAGCATGGGTGGCAGGGGTTATTCACCCCTCCACTTT
CASMGGRGYSPLHF
>TRBJ2-7|.|TRBV18|.
TGTGCCAGCTCACCACGGGAAAACGAGCAGTACTTC
CASSPRENEQYF
>TRBJ1-2|.|TRBV27|.
TGTGCCAGCAGTTTATGGCGGGCGGGTACTCGGGGCTATGGCTACACCTTC
CASSLWRAGTRGYGYTF
>TRBJ2-1|TRBD2|TRBV4-3|.
TGCGCCAGCAGCCAAGATCCCCCTAGCGGGAGAGCCTACAATGAGCAGTTCTTC
CASSQDPPSGRAYNEQFF
>TRBJ2-3|.|TRBV7-2|few
TGTGCCAGCAGCTCGGGACTTTCGAGTGGAGATACGCAGTATTTT
CASSSGLSSGDTQYF
>TRBJ1-4|.|TRBV27|once
TGTGCCAGCAGTTTTTTTGGGAACAGGGCTGGTGAAAAACTGTTTTTT
CASSFFGNRAGEKLFF
>TRBJ1-6|.|TRBV6-5|.
TGTGCCAGCAGTTACAGTTCGGCTAATAATTCACCCCTCCACTTT
CASSYSSANNSPLHF
>TRBJ2-3|.|TRBV19|few
TGTGCCACCCTAAACACATCGACCCCCGCCACAGATACGCAGTATTTT
CATLNTSTPATDTQYF
>TRBJ1-4|.|TRBV20-1|few
TGCAGAATGCCGGTAGTCCAACTGTTTTTT
CRMPVVQLFF
>TRBJ2-5|TRBD1|TRBV18|.
TGTGCCAGCTCACCAAGGACAGGACTCCAAGAGACCCAGTACTTC
CASSPRTGLQETQYF
>TRBJ1-2|.|TRBV5-4|.
TGTGCCAGCAGGATGGGACACGTCAAGGGCTACACCTTC
CASRMGHVKGYTF